Shown below are 31 T cell receptor beta chains from a single sample sequenced in a study of T cells in Graves' hyperthyroidism and ophthalmopathy. TCR beta CDR3 regions were amplified from RNA. First-round RT-PCR with HTBI primers amplified the TCR CDR3 region. TCRdb recomputed calls from the multiplex PCR reads with MiXCR, one row per CDR3 protein. The sample includes 450,000 to 600,000 distinct CDR3 sequences, about 14% of them seen just once. Sequenced input: blood. These receptors all come from a woman aged 35 to 49 with Graves' hyperthyroidism.

There are many counts of this clonotype. The gene calls are TRBV12-3 or TRBV12-4 and TRBJ2-4; TRBD2 matches at 8 bases. The CDR3 is 15 residues long. The V segment lost 11 bases and the J segment 0 bases; nucleotides outside the gene matches: 9. The CDR3 region is CASKGTSGAKNIQYF. The CDR3 DNA follows: TGTGCCTCAAAAGGCACTAGCGGAGCCAAAAACATTCAGTACTTC.

This clonotype was seen a handful of times. The gene calls are TRBV5-4 and TRBJ2-5, with 10 bases matching TRBD2. Germline CDR1 is SGHNT and CDR2 is YYREEE (reference sequence). The CDR3 covers 15 residues. V gave up 5 bases and J gave up 5 bases; unmatched junction bases: 9. The CDR3 DNA reads TGTGCCAGCAGTCTCAGCGGGAGGGTCGGGGAGACCCAGTACTTC. Amino acid sequence: CASSLSGRVGETQYF.

This clonotype appeared many times. The rearrangement links TRBV11-3 to TRBJ2-6; TRBD1 matches 8 bases. CDR3 size: 14 residues. Germline CDR1 is SGHNT and CDR2 is YENEEA. The trim removed 7 bases at V and 2 bases at J, leaving 1 base unmatched. The CDR3 sequence: CASKQGAGANVLTF. In nucleotides, the CDR3 is TGTGCCAGCAAACAGGGGGCTGGGGCCAACGTCCTGACTTTC.

This clonotype turned up a few times. The chain has TRBV6-1 and TRBJ1-1; TRBD1 matches 7 bases. Trimming at V came to 6 bases and at J to 0 bases, leaving 4 bases not matched to a gene. CDR1 and CDR2 from the germline V gene are MNHNS and SASEGT. The CDR3 is made up of 14 amino acids. CDR3 DNA sequence: TGTGCCAGCAGGGGACAGCCCATGAACACTGAAGCTTTCTTT. It encodes CASRGQPMNTEAFF.

This clonotype appeared a few times. The rearrangement links TRBV28 to TRBJ1-2, with TRBD1 identical over 11 bases. Germline-derived CDR1 and CDR2 are MDHEN and SYDVKM. J lost 14 bases, V lost 9 bases, and 8 bases had no gene match. The CDR3 length is 11 residues. This CDR3 reads CARGTGGYRTF. The CDR3 DNA follows: TGTGCCAGGGGGACAGGGGGTTATCGTACCTTC.

This clonotype was counted many times. The J gene is TRBJ1-5, the V gene TRBV28; D is unclear. The germline V and J ends were trimmed by 1 base and 6 bases, with 16 bases remaining between them. The CDR3 covers 16 residues. The germline gives CDR1 MDHEN, CDR2 SYDVKM. CDR3 sequence reads: CASSLLARVSRQPQHF. In DNA form, the CDR3 reads TGTGCCAGCAGTTTATTGGCGCGGGTTTCGCGTCAGCCCCAGCATTTT.

The sample holds a few counts of this clonotype. CDR3 nucleotide sequence: TGTGCCAGCAGTGAAAATCACCTTAGCAATCAGCCCCAGCATTTT. Its protein product is CASSENHLSNQPQHF. This chain joins TRBV6-1 and TRBJ1-5, with D unresolved. The CDR3 is 15 amino acids. The V gene's germline CDR1 is MNHNS and CDR2 SASEGT. V was shortened by 2 bases and J by 0 bases, with 8 bases between the two germline ends.

In its sample, this clonotype was seen many times. The chain has TRBV6-1 and TRBJ2-7; 9 bases align to TRBD2. CDR3 length: 19 amino acids. Trimming at V came to 6 bases and at J to 4 bases, leaving 22 bases not matched to a gene. Germline V gene lookup returns CDR1 MNHNS and CDR2 SASEGT. DNA of the CDR3: TGTGCCAGCAGCGTGCTAGGGCCTTTAGCGGGGGCCCTCGTGTACGAGCAGTACTTC. It yields the protein CASSVLGPLAGALVYEQYF.

This clonotype was counted at least ten times. The chain carries TRBV11-2 and TRBJ1-1; 7 positions match TRBD1. The CDR3 has 17 amino acids. The J segment lost 0 bases and the V segment lost 5 bases, leaving 12 bases of the junction unmatched. Germline CDR1 reads SGHAT; CDR2 reads FQNNGV. The CDR3 coding sequence is TGTGCCAGCAGCCTCAGGGACAGCAACCCAATGAACACTGAAGCTTTCTTT. This sequence encodes CASSLRDSNPMNTEAFF.

This clonotype was seen at least ten times. The rearrangement uses TRBV5-8 and TRBJ2-2; D not certain. The V end lost 5 bases, the J end lost 2 bases, and 16 bases lay between the germline ends. This CDR3 has 16 residues. Germline loops: CDR1 SGHTS, CDR2 YDEGEE. CDR3 in amino acids: CASSRSGLTNTGELFF. The CDR3 DNA follows: TGTGCCAGCAGTCGTAGTGGGCTAACAAACACCGGGGAGCTGTTTTTT.

The J gene is TRBJ1-5, the V gene TRBV19, with D uncertain. The CDR3 has 15 amino acids. Trimming took off 4 bases at V and 5 bases at J, with 15 bases between the two ends. Germline CDR1 is LNHDA and CDR2 is SQIVND (reference sequence). CDR3 loop: CASSTPDGPYQPQHF. The DNA for the CDR3 is TGTGCCAGTAGTACGCCCGACGGCCCTTATCAGCCCCAGCATTTT.

The chain combines TRBV5-1 with TRBJ1-2; 8 positions agree with TRBD1. V shed 1 base and J 4 bases; nucleotides not matched to a gene: 9. The CDR3 has 16 amino acids. Germline V gives CDR1 SGHRS, CDR2 YFSETQ. CDR3 residues: CASSLLYPGGGYGYTF. CDR3 sequence (DNA): TGCGCCAGCAGCTTGTTGTATCCAGGGGGCGGCTATGGCTACACCTTC.

This clonotype was counted between two and nine times. The chain recombines TRBV28 with TRBJ1-1; D not certain. V was shortened by 2 bases and J by 8 bases, with 6 bases between the two germline ends. The CDR3 totals 11 residues. From germline, CDR1 is MDHEN and CDR2 SYDVKM. CDR3 residues: CASSLRLEAFF. CDR3 DNA sequence: TGTGCCAGCAGTTTACGATTAGAAGCTTTCTTT. The variable domain in full, with the rest retrieved from reference TRBV28 and TRBJ1-1, is DVKVTQSSRYLVKRTGEKVFLECVQDMDHENMFWYRQDPGLGLRLIYFSYDVKMKEKGDIPEGYSVSREKKERFSLILESASTNQTSMYLCASSLRLEAFFGQGTRLTVV.

There are a few counts of this clonotype. This may be a read error: a much more frequent sequence differs by one nucleotide. V usage is TRBV28 and J usage is TRBJ2-4; possibly TRBD1 for D (6 bases). The CDR3 has 16 amino acids. From germline, CDR1 is MDHEN and CDR2 SYDVKM. Here the CDR3 reads CANSPTGKGEGNIQYF. As DNA, the CDR3 is TGTGCCAACAGTCCAACAGGGAAGGGAGAAGGAAACATTCAGTACTTC.

This clonotype has ten or more counts. The rearrangement links TRBV5-6 to TRBJ2-1; 15 bases are shared with TRBD2. The CDR3 spans 16 residues. Trimming removed 3 bases from V and 8 bases from J; junction bases left unmatched: 6. Germline CDR1 SGHDT, CDR2 YYEEEE. The CDR3 DNA is TGTGCCAGCAGCTGGTCGGGACTAGCGGGAGGTCATGAGCAGTTCTTC. Encoded protein: CASSWSGLAGGHEQFF.

This clonotype was recorded at least ten times. The J gene is TRBJ2-7, the V gene TRBV27, with D unclear. V dropped 3 bases and J dropped 0 bases, with 6 bases sitting between them. This CDR3 has 13 residues. From germline, CDR1 is MNHEY and CDR2 SMNVEV (reference sequence). The CDR3 sequence is CASSFTVSYEQYF. CDR3 nucleotides: TGTGCCAGCAGTTTTACAGTCTCCTACGAGCAGTACTTC.

This clonotype has ten or more counts. This chain connects TRBV5-4 to TRBJ2-7; 8 nucleotides align to TRBD2. This CDR3 contains 15 residues. Germline CDR1 SGHNT, CDR2 YYREEE (reference sequence). V lost 0 bases to trimming and J lost 6 bases; unmatched junction nucleotides: 8. The CDR3 sequence is CASSLASGGPGEQYF. The DNA for the CDR3 is TGTGCCAGCAGCTTGGCGTCGGGAGGGCCCGGCGAGCAGTACTTC.

This clonotype occurred many times. This sequence joins TRBV10-3 and TRBJ2-1; 8 bases agree with TRBD1. Germline V gene data show CDR1 as ENHRY and CDR2 as SYGVKD. V lost 4 bases and J lost 6; bases outside the gene matches: 2. This CDR3 has 13 amino acids. The CDR3 coding sequence is TGTGCCATCAGTGGAACAGGGGGCAATGAGCAGTTCTTC. Translated, it gives CAISGTGGNEQFF.

This clonotype was detected many times. This rearrangement joins TRBV6-1 to TRBJ1-2, with D tentatively TRBD1 (6 bases). Trimming stripped 5 bases from V and 2 bases from J, with 12 bases between. In germline, CDR1 is MNHNS, CDR2 SASEGT. The CDR3 covers 14 residues. CDR3 in DNA: TGTGCCAGCAGTACACAGGGACGGAACTATGGCTACACCTTC. Protein product: CASSTQGRNYGYTF.

The genes are TRBV4-1 and TRBJ1-2, with a weak D call TRBD1 (5 bases). Per the germline V gene, CDR1 is MGHRA and CDR2 is YSYEKL. CDR3 length: 19 residues. Trimming removed 2 bases at V and 6 bases at J, with 28 bases between. The CDR3 spells CASSQILGGRQGNHDGYTF. The CDR3 DNA follows: TGCGCCAGCAGCCAAATCCTGGGGGGTCGGCAGGGAAATCACGATGGCTACACCTTC.

This clonotype was counted at least ten times. As DNA, the CDR3 is TGCGCCAGCAGCCCGGAGAACTATGGCTACACCTTC. Translating it yields CASSPENYGYTF. This chain joins TRBV5-1 and TRBJ1-2; D remains ambiguous. CDR1 and CDR2 from the germline V gene are SGHRS and YFSETQ. Trimming took 4 bases from V and 2 from J, leaving 6 bases between them. The CDR3 consists of 12 residues.

In this sample, this clonotype turned up many times. The chain's CDR3 is CASSLDRGIGQYF. CDR3 bases: TGCGCCAGCAGCTTGGACAGGGGGATCGGGCAGTACTTC. The J gene is TRBJ2-7, the V gene TRBV5-1; 8 bases map to TRBD1. This CDR3 spans 13 amino acids. Germline CDR1 SGHRS, CDR2 YFSETQ. Losses at the gene ends were 0 bases for V and 9 bases for J; bases not matched to a gene: 5.

The rearrangement links TRBV9 to TRBJ2-7; D not resolved. This CDR3 spans 15 amino acids. V gave up 4 bases and J gave up 0 bases, with 14 bases separating them. The germline gives CDR1 SGDLS, CDR2 YYNGEE. CDR3 DNA sequence: TGTGCCAGCAGCCCCTCCGAACAGAACTCCTACGAGCAGTACTTC. As protein: CASSPSEQNSYEQYF.

This clonotype was seen more than once but under ten times. The chain joins TRBV19 to TRBJ1-4; no clear D. Germline V lookup: CDR1 LNHDA, CDR2 SQIVND (reference sequence). The V end lost 2 bases, the J end lost 0 bases, and 4 bases lay between the germline ends. The CDR3 contains 14 residues. DNA of the CDR3: TGTGCCAGTAGTATACAAGCAACTAATGAAAAACTGTTTTTT. This codes for CASSIQATNEKLFF.

The rearrangement links TRBV7-2 to TRBJ2-1, with D unclear. From germline, CDR1 is SGHTA and CDR2 FQGNSA. V lost 3 bases to trimming and J lost 8 bases, with 17 bases between them. This CDR3 comprises 15 residues. CDR3 nucleotide sequence: TGTGCCAGCAGCTTGGCTAGGGTCAGTTACGATGAGCAGTTCTTC. Encoded protein: CASSLARVSYDEQFF.

This clonotype was detected many times. This rearrangement joins TRBV28 to TRBJ2-4; 8 bases are a match to TRBD1. Germline CDR1 is MDHEN and CDR2 is SYDVKM. Trimming took 6 bases from V and 3 from J; bases not matched to a gene: 4. The CDR3 loop spans 14 amino acids. The CDR3 reads CASSEQGVKNIQYF. The CDR3 nucleotides are TGTGCCAGCAGCGAACAGGGGGTCAAAAACATTCAGTACTTC.

This clonotype was found many times. The chain employs TRBV28 and TRBJ1-5, with D hard to call. CDR3 length: 12 residues. In germline, CDR1 is MDHEN, CDR2 SYDVKM. Trimming cost V 6 bases and J 3 bases, with 6 bases left between them. The CDR3, as DNA: TGTGCCAGCAGACAGAACAATCAGCCCCAGCATTTT. This encodes CASRQNNQPQHF.

This sequence joins TRBV2 and TRBJ2-2, with D unresolved. The V end was cut by 0 bases, the J end by 6 bases, with 5 bases between. Looked up from germline, CDR1 is SNHLY and CDR2 is FYNNEI. The CDR3 has 13 amino acids. The CDR3 here is CASSEAWAGELFF. The CDR3 DNA reads TGTGCCAGCAGTGAAGCCTGGGCCGGGGAGCTGTTTTTT.

This clonotype showed up many times. This chain joins TRBV28 and TRBJ2-2; 7 bases align to TRBD1. Germline values: CDR1 MDHEN, CDR2 SYDVKM. Trimming took 10 bases from V and 3 from J; bases not matched to a gene: 11. This CDR3 region has 15 residues. CDR3 in DNA: TGTGCCACCCTCGAGGGGGCCATCGACACCGGGGAGCTGTTTTTT. As protein: CATLEGAIDTGELFF.

This rearrangement joins TRBV14 to TRBJ2-1, with 8 bases that match TRBD2. The CDR3 is 14 residues long. V shed 3 bases, J shed 8 bases, and the junction held 6 bases outside the gene matches. Germline V gene sequence: CDR1 SGHDN, CDR2 FVKESK. In nucleotides, the CDR3 is TGTGCCAGCAGCCAGACGGGAGGGCTTGATGAGCAGTTCTTC. Amino acid sequence: CASSQTGGLDEQFF.

At least ten counts were recorded for this clonotype. The rearrangement uses TRBV11-2 and TRBJ1-1; a weak D match, TRBD1 (6 bases). Trimming removed 3 bases from V and 1 base from J, with 9 bases in between. This CDR3 has 14 amino acids. Germline assignment: CDR1 SGHAT and CDR2 FQNNGV. CDR3 DNA: TGTGCCAGCAGCTTCCAGGACAGGAACACTGAAGCTTTCTTT. Protein product: CASSFQDRNTEAFF.